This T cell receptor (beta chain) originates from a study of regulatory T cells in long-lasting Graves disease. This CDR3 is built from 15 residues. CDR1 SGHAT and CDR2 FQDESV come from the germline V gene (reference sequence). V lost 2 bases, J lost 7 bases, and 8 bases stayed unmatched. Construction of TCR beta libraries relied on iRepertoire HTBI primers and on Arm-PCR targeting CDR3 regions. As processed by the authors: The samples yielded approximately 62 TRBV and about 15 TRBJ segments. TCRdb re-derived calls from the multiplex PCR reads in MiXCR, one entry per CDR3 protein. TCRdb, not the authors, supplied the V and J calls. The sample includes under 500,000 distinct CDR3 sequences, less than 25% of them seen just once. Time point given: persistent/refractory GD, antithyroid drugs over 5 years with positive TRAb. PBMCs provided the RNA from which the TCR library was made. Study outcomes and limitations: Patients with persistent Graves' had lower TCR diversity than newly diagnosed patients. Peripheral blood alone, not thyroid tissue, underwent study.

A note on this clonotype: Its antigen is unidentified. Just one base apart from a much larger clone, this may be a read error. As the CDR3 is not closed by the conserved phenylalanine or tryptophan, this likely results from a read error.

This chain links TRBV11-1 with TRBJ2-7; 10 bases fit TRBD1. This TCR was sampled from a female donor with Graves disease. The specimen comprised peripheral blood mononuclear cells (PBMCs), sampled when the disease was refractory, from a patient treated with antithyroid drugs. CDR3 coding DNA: TGTGCCAGCAGCTTAAGGACAGGGGGTATCCGAGAGCAGTACCTC. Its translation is CASSLRTGGIREQYL.